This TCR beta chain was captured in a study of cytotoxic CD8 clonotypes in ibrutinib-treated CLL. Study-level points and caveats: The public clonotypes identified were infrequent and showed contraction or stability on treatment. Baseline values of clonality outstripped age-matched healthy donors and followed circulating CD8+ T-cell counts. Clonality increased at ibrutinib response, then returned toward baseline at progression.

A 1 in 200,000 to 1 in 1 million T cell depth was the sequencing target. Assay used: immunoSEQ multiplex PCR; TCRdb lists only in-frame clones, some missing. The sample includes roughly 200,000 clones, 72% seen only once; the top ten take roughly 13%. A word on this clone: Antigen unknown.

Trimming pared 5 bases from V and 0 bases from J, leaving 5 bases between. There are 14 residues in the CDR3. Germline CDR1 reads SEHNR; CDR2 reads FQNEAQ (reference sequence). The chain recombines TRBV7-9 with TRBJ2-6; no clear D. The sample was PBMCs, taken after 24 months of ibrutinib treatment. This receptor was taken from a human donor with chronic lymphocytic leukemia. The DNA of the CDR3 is TGTGCCAGCAGCCAGGACTCTGGGGCCAACGTCCTGACTTTC. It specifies CASSQDSGANVLTF.